This T cell receptor (beta chain) was sequenced for a study of metastatic and nonmetastatic thyroid tumors. Across the whole study: A comparison of repertoires was made across blood and tumor or nodule tissue from malignant and benign thyroid patients. Overall study findings and caveats: Compared with benign nodules, malignant thyroid tumors were reported to have significantly higher TCR beta diversity in both blood and tumor.

No patient had received any treatment before thyroid surgery. Germline loops: CDR1 MNHEY, CDR2 SVGEGT. V trimming: 10 bases; J trimming: 2 bases; junction bases outside the gene matches: 14. The CDR3 runs to 17 residues. In its sample, this clone was seen many times. Its specificity is not known. Source study methods: A papillary thyroid cancer distant-metastasis classifier was built from CDR3 differences across clinicopathological groups. TCRdb redid the clone calls on the PCR reads using MiXCR. TCRdb's processing, not the authors', yielded these V and J calls. Here the sample spans roughly 72,000 clones, 18% being singletons.

The origin of this receptor is a female donor with papillary thyroid cancer or a benign thyroid nodule (not recorded which). Some clones in this sample may be carry-over from other donors' samples. The sequencing input was blood. The chain recombines TRBV6-2 or TRBV6-3 with TRBJ2-7; TRBD2 matches 13 bases. The CDR3 nucleotides read TGTGCCACGCGGACTAGCGGGAGTAAGGGCAGCCCCTACGAGCAGTACTTC. Translation gives CATRTSGSKGSPYEQYF.